This entry concerns a single TCR beta chain. As processed by the authors: Amplifying reference gene primers gave estimates of nucleated cell counts. TCRdb's table, derived via immunoSEQ multiplex PCR, lists solely in-frame clones and lacks some. That table is the source of V, J and clone size, and D and trimming were worked out from the DNA. The sample lists 300,000 to 400,000 clones, about 90% occurring once. This sample was taken from a study of blood T cell repertoires in COVID-19. Study as a whole: The samples span acute and convalescent COVID-19 from the United States, Italy and Spain.

Germline-derived CDR1 and CDR2 are SGHRS and YFSETQ. The CDR3 is 16 amino acids. The V segment lost 5 bases and the J segment 2 bases; nucleotides outside the gene matches: 12. Living in under 30 US areas, the participants were between roughly 18 and 95 years of age. Two consecutive negative NP/OP PCR tests, clearance, or resolved symptoms defined Cohort 3 recovery. The chain links TRBV5-1 to TRBJ2-5, with TRBD2 matching over 7 bases. The TCR originated in a woman aged 25 to 39 who had recovered from COVID-19. Sequenced input: PBMCs or T cells enriched from blood (not recorded which). The CDR3 DNA is TGCGCCAGCAGTTCACTTAGCGGGTCACCACAAGAGACCCAGTACTTC. It translates to CASSSLSGSPQETQYF.